This T cell receptor beta chain originates from a study of beta chain features in type 1 diabetes. The study reverse transcribed the entire isolated RNA, so it sequenced expressed TCRB transcripts. An average of around 3.9 million reads was obtained for naive, central memory and regulatory T cell samples. Data came from immunoSEQ multiplex PCR; TCRdb stores just in-frame clones and leaves some out. Among hundreds of thousands of clones listed, around 15% were seen once. This CDR3 is built from 15 residues. V was clipped by 4 bases and J by 3 bases, with 14 bases between them. CDR1 and CDR2 from the germline V gene are SGDLS and YYNGEE.

This TCR was sampled from a man younger than 35 in good health. V gene TRBV9 combines with J gene TRBJ1-5, with D uncertain. The sample comprised naive CD4+ T cells from blood. The DNA for the CDR3 is TGTGCCAGCAGCCCTATAGGGCTGATCAATCAGCCCCAGCATTTT. It encodes CASSPIGLINQPQHF.